This T cell receptor (beta chain) stems from a study of blood T cells in healthy people across ages. Whole-study context: Through template switching, about one barcoded beta molecule was captured per two T cells, as measured in model experiments.

Study observations and caveats: Observed TCR beta diversity per million T cells went down as age went up. This fall followed a roughly linear course with age. Percentage of naive T cells showed a strong correlation with TCR beta diversity.

Investigators took 8.5 to 10 milliliters of peripheral blood from every donor. Together with a sample-barcoded 5' primer, a J-beta primer mix was included in a second PCR lasting about 7 to 11 cycles. TCRdb recomputed calls from the 5' RACE reads with MiXCR, one row per CDR3 protein. The repertoire includes over 1,300,000 distinct CDR3 sequences, approximately 59% of them detected once, and 6.5% to 8% sits in the top ten. Regarding this clonotype: Its matching antigen is unknown.

The CDR3 runs to 17 residues. V was clipped by 2 bases and J by 2 bases, with 18 bases between them. Germline V gene lookup returns CDR1 MRHNA and CDR2 SNTAGT. The sequence derives from a young man in good health. The V gene is TRBV6-4, the J gene TRBJ1-1; possibly TRBD1 for D (5 bases). Sequenced: blood. DNA of the CDR3: TGTGCCAGCAGTGACACTACCCTTTCCGGGGGTAACACTGAAGCTTTCTTT. Protein: CASSDTTLSGGNTEAFF.